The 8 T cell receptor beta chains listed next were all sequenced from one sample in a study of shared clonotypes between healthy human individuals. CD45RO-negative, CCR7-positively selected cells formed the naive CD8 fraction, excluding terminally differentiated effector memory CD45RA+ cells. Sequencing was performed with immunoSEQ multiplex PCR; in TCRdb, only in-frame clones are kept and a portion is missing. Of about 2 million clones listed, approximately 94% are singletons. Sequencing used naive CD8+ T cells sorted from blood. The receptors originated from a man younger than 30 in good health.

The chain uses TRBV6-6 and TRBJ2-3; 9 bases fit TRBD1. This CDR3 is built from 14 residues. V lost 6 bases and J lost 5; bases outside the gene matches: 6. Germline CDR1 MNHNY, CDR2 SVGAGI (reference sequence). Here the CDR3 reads CASRDRGLRDTQYF. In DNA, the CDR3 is TGTGCCAGCAGAGACAGGGGGTTAAGAGATACGCAGTATTTT.

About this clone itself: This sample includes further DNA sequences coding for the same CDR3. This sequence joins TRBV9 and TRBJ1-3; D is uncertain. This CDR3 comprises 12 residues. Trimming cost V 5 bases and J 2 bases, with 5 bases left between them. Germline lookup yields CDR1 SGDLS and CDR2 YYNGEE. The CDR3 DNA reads TGTGCCAGCAGTGGTCCTGGAAACACCATATATTTT. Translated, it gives CASSGPGNTIYF.

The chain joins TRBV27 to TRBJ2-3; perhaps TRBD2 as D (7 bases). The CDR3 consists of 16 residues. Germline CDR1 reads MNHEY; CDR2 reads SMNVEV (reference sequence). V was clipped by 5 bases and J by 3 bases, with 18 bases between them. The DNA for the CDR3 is TGTGCCAGCAGTCCCAAGAAGGGGGGGGAAACAGATACGCAGTATTTT. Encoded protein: CASSPKKGGETDTQYF.

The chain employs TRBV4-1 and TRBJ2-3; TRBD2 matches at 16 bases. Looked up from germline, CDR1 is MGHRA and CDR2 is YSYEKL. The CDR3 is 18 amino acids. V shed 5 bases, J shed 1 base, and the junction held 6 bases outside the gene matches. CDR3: CASSSGLAGGLGTDTQYF. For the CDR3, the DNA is TGCGCCAGCAGCTCGGGACTAGCGGGGGGGCTGGGCACAGATACGCAGTATTTT.

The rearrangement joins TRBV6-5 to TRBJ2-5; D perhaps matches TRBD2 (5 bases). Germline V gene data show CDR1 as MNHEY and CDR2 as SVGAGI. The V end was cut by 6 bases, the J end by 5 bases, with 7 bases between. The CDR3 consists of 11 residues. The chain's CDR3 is CASRGGETQYF. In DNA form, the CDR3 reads TGTGCCAGCAGGGGCGGGGAGACCCAGTACTTC.

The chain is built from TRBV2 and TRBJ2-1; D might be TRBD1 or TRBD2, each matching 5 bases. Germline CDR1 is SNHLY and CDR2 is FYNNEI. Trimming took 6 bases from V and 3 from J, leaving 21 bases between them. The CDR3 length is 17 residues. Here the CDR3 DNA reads TGTGCCAGCAGCGACCTAGAAACCGGGACCCTCTACAATGAGCAGTTCTTC. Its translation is CASSDLETGTLYNEQFF. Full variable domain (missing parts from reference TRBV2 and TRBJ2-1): EPEVTQTPSHQVTQMGQEVILRCVPISNHLYFYWYRQILGQKVEFLVSFYNNEISEKSEIFDDQFSVERPDGSNFTLKIRSTKLEDSAMYFCASSDLETGTLYNEQFFGPGTRLTVL.

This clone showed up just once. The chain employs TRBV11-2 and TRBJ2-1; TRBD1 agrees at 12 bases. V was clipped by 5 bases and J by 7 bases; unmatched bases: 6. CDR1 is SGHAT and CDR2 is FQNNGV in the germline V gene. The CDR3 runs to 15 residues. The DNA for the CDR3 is TGTGCCAGCAGCCCAGGGACAGGGGGCATTAATGAGCAGTTCTTC. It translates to CASSPGTGGINEQFF.

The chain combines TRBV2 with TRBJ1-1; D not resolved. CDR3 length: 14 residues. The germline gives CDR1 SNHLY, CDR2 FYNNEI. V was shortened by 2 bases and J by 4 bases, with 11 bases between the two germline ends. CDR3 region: CASSERGLGTEAFF. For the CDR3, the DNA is TGTGCCAGCAGTGAACGGGGATTGGGCACTGAAGCTTTCTTT. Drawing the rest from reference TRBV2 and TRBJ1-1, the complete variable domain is EPEVTQTPSHQVTQMGQEVILRCVPISNHLYFYWYRQILGQKVEFLVSFYNNEISEKSEIFDDQFSVERPDGSNFTLKIRSTKLEDSAMYFCASSERGLGTEAFFGQGTRLTVV.